The 28 T cell receptor beta chains listed next were all sequenced from one sample in a study of blood T cell repertoires in COVID-19. Measured with immunoSEQ multiplex PCR; TCRdb has only the in-frame clones, and not every one. The table records roughly 140,000 clones, more than 60% of them present only once. The sample comprised peripheral blood. The source is a woman aged 55-69 years with acute or convalescent COVID-19.

There are many counts of this clone. The gene calls are TRBV6-1 and TRBJ2-5; 10 nucleotides align to TRBD2. From germline, CDR1 is MNHNS and CDR2 SASEGT. V shed 2 bases, J shed 5 bases, and the junction held 5 bases outside the gene matches. This CDR3 is built from 15 residues. CDR3 nucleotide sequence: TGTGCCAGCAGTGAACTAGCGGGAGCCTTGGAGACCCAGTACTTC. Its protein product is CASSELAGALETQYF.

The chain combines TRBV5-1 with TRBJ2-5, with 11 bases identical to TRBD2. The J segment lost 3 bases and the V segment lost 2 bases, leaving 12 bases of the junction unmatched. Looked up from germline, CDR1 is SGHRS and CDR2 is YFSETQ. CDR3 length: 18 amino acids. CDR3: CASSFLTGTSGGKETQYF. CDR3 bases: TGCGCCAGCAGCTTTCTTACCGGGACTAGCGGCGGTAAAGAGACCCAGTACTTC.

The chain employs TRBV10-3 and TRBJ1-1, with TRBD1 as a possible D gene (6 bases). Between the trimmed V and J ends, which lost 2 bases and 0 bases, there was a span of 16 bases. There are 17 residues in the CDR3. CDR1 and CDR2 from the germline V gene are ENHRY and SYGVKD. CDR3 loop: CAISERGHGPLNTEAFF. The CDR3 nucleotides are TGTGCCATCAGTGAGAGGGGACACGGGCCCCTGAACACTGAAGCTTTCTTT.

The genes are TRBV5-1 and TRBJ1-1; 8 bases fit TRBD1. Germline lookup yields CDR1 SGHRS and CDR2 YFSETQ. V shed 4 bases and J 0 bases; nucleotides not matched to a gene: 5. CDR3 length equals 15 residues. CDR3 sequence: CASSNSGGLNTEAFF. CDR3 sequence (DNA): TGCGCCAGCAGCAATTCAGGGGGCCTGAACACTGAAGCTTTCTTT.

This chain links TRBV10-3 with TRBJ2-7, with 11 bases that match TRBD2. Trimming at V came to 7 bases and at J to 3 bases, leaving 2 bases not matched to a gene. The CDR3 is 13 amino acids. CDR1 is ENHRY, CDR2 SYGVKD, per germline. The CDR3 DNA is TGTGCCATCAAGACTAGCGGGGACTACGAGCAGTACTTC. The encoded protein is CAIKTSGDYEQYF.

This clone has a handful of counts. This chain connects TRBV11-1 to TRBJ2-7; maybe TRBD2 (6 bases). Trimming pared 5 bases from V and 0 bases from J, leaving 14 bases between. The CDR3 loop spans 15 amino acids. Germline lookup yields CDR1 SGHAT and CDR2 FQDESV (reference sequence). CDR3 sequence: CASSPSRESSYEQYF. The DNA for the CDR3 is TGTGCCAGCAGCCCCAGCCGGGAGAGCTCCTACGAGCAGTACTTC.

This clone was recorded once. The J gene is TRBJ2-1, the V gene TRBV27; D is possibly TRBD2 (5 bases). In germline, CDR1 is MNHEY, CDR2 SMNVEV (reference sequence). Trimming cost V 8 bases and J 8 bases, with 16 bases left between them. The CDR3 is made up of 13 amino acids. The DNA for the CDR3 is TGTGCCAGCGGCACTAGGTTTAGGGATGAGCAGTTCTTC. It translates to CASGTRFRDEQFF.

V is TRBV7-2 and J is TRBJ2-5, with a weak D call TRBD2 (5 bases). In germline, CDR1 is SGHTA, CDR2 FQGNSA. This CDR3 contains 13 residues. Trimming took off 2 bases at V and 5 bases at J, with 9 bases between the two ends. The CDR3 coding sequence is TGTGCCAGCAGCTTACTAGCTTCGGAGACCCAGTACTTC. Translating gives CASSLLASETQYF.

This clone was counted between two and nine times. For the CDR3, the DNA is TGCGCCAGCAGCCAGCGACCTCCAGCGGACACTGAAGCTTTCTTT. Translating gives CASSQRPPADTEAFF. The rearrangement uses TRBV4-1 and TRBJ1-1; D call uncertain. The CDR3 runs to 15 residues. Trimming took 3 bases from V and 3 from J, leaving 14 bases between them. Germline lookup yields CDR1 MGHRA and CDR2 YSYEKL.

The chain couples TRBV5-1 to TRBJ2-1, with D perhaps matching TRBD2 (5 bases). Trimming removed 3 bases from V and 5 bases from J, with 15 bases in between. CDR1 is SGHRS and CDR2 is YFSETQ in the germline V gene. The CDR3 contains 15 residues. CDR3 sequence (DNA): TGCGCCAGCAGCTATTTTAGGACTCCTAACAATGAGCAGTTCTTC. It is translated as CASSYFRTPNNEQFF.

The chain is built from TRBV6-6 and TRBJ1-2; 12 nucleotides line up with TRBD1. Germline CDR1 and CDR2: MNHNY and SVGAGI (reference sequence). The CDR3 loop spans 16 amino acids. The trim removed 5 bases at V and 4 bases at J, leaving 8 bases unmatched. CDR3 sequence reads: CASSPGTGGYFYGYTF. The CDR3, as DNA: TGTGCCAGCAGTCCCGGGACAGGGGGCTATTTCTATGGCTACACCTTC.

This chain joins TRBV3-1 (or the pseudogene TRBV3-2) and TRBJ2-1; the D gene is possibly TRBD2 (6 bases). The CDR3 has 16 residues. CDR1 and CDR2 (germline): LGHDT, YNNKEL (reference sequence). V lost 0 bases to trimming and J lost 2 bases, with 11 bases between them. The CDR3 coding sequence is TGTGCCAGCAGCCAAGATCCGGGAGTCACCTACAATGAGCAGTTCTTC. Translated, it gives CASSQDPGVTYNEQFF.

The chain carries TRBV21-1 and TRBJ2-2; the D call of TRBD1 is as the table states it, not checked on the DNA. TRBV21-1 is a pseudogene segment. The CDR3 has 14 residues. The CDR3 spells CASSNGGNTGELFF. CDR3 DNA sequence: TGTGCCAGCAGCAATGGGGGCAACACCGGGGAGCTGTTTTTT.

V is TRBV10-2 and J is TRBJ2-2; no firm D call. V gave up 2 bases and J gave up 0 bases, with 7 bases separating them. The length of the CDR3 is 15 residues. Looked up from germline, CDR1 is WSHSY and CDR2 is SAAADI. The CDR3 DNA is TGCGCCAGCAGTGAGGGTACTGCGAACACCGGGGAGCTGTTTTTT. Encoded protein: CASSEGTANTGELFF.

The rearrangement joins TRBV7-9 to TRBJ1-4; 7 nucleotides line up with TRBD1. The V segment lost 1 base and the J segment 5 bases; nucleotides outside the gene matches: 4. Per the germline V gene, CDR1 is SEHNR and CDR2 is FQNEAQ (reference sequence). The CDR3 contains 15 residues. The CDR3 bases are TGTGCCAGCAGCTTAGGGGACAGTCTAAATGAAAAACTGTTTTTT. Translating gives CASSLGDSLNEKLFF.

The chain uses TRBV6-6 and TRBJ2-1, with D possibly being TRBD2 (6 bases). Germline-derived CDR1 and CDR2 are MNHNY and SVGAGI (reference sequence). Trimming shortened V by 6 bases and J by 5 bases, and 20 bases separated the two germline ends. The CDR3 is 16 residues long. The CDR3 DNA sequence: TGTGCCAGCAGCCCCGACGTAGGCGGGACGCACAATGAGCAGTTCTTC. This sequence encodes CASSPDVGGTHNEQFF.

V is TRBV27 and J is TRBJ1-5, with D possibly TRBD1 on 6 matching bases. The V and J ends lost 1 base and 7 bases respectively, with 11 bases between them. The germline V gene has CDR1 MNHEY and CDR2 SMNVEV (reference sequence). This CDR3 spans 14 amino acids. CDR3 protein: CASSLFGGGQPQHF. In DNA, the CDR3 is TGTGCCAGCAGTTTATTTGGGGGGGGCCAGCCCCAGCATTTT.

The CDR3, as DNA: TGTGCCAGCAGCTTAATGGTGCAGGGCTGGAATTCTGGTCATCAGCCCCAGCATTTT. Its protein product is CASSLMVQGWNSGHQPQHF. V usage is TRBV7-8 and J usage is TRBJ1-5; D is perhaps TRBD1 (5 bases). Trimming left V 2 bases short and J 5 bases short, with 25 bases between. The CDR3 is 19 residues long. Germline CDR1 and CDR2: SGHVS and FQNEAQ.

This rearrangement joins TRBV6-6 to TRBJ2-1, with D possibly matching TRBD1 (6 bases). The V end was cut by 2 bases, the J end by 9 bases, with 20 bases between. The CDR3 extends over 16 amino acids. The germline V gene encodes CDR1 MNHNY and CDR2 SVGAGI (reference sequence). The DNA of the CDR3 is TGTGCCAGCAGTTACCCCCGGAACAGGGCGGTTATTGAGCAGTTCTTC. Protein: CASSYPRNRAVIEQFF.

The chain is built from TRBV5-4 and TRBJ1-1; D ambiguous. The CDR3 is 14 residues long. V was pared by 0 bases and J by 4 bases, with 10 bases between. Germline V gene sequence: CDR1 SGHNT, CDR2 YYREEE (reference sequence). This CDR3 is CASSLVRVPTEAFF. The CDR3 nucleotides read TGTGCCAGCAGCTTGGTGCGGGTCCCCACTGAAGCTTTCTTT.

The chain recombines TRBV7-6 with TRBJ2-1; 13 bases line up with TRBD2. V was clipped by 3 bases and J by 7 bases; unmatched bases: 6. The CDR3 runs to 16 residues. Germline V gene lookup returns CDR1 SGHVS and CDR2 FNYEAQ. CDR3 DNA: TGTGCCAGCAGCTTGTCCGGGACTAGCGGGACGAATGAGCAGTTCTTC. Translating it yields CASSLSGTSGTNEQFF.

The CDR3 sequence: CASSLEGAYTEAFF. Here the CDR3 DNA reads TGTGCCAGTAGTCTGGAGGGGGCCTACACTGAAGCTTTCTTT. The V call is TRBV19, the J call TRBJ1-1; 7 positions agree with TRBD1. V lost 5 bases, J lost 3 bases, and 6 bases stayed unmatched. Germline CDR1 and CDR2: LNHDA and SQIVND (reference sequence). CDR3 length equals 14 residues. Complete variable domain (other parts from reference TRBV19 and TRBJ1-1): DGGITQSPKYLFRKEGQNVTLSCEQNLNHDAMYWYRQDPGQGLRLIYYSQIVNDFQKGDIAEGYSVSREKKESFPLTVTSAQKNPTAFYLCASSLEGAYTEAFFGQGTRLTVV.

The chain carries TRBV5-1 and TRBJ2-2; 10 bases agree with TRBD2. In germline, CDR1 is SGHRS, CDR2 YFSETQ. The CDR3 length is 15 residues. J was trimmed by 7 bases and V by 4 bases; bases with no gene match: 7. The CDR3 here is CASSPSGSPGGELFF. The CDR3 DNA reads as TGCGCCAGCAGCCCTAGCGGGAGTCCGGGCGGGGAGCTGTTTTTT.

The J gene is TRBJ2-2, the V gene TRBV6-4; D not certain. Germline V lookup: CDR1 MRHNA, CDR2 SNTAGT. Trimming stripped 1 base from V and 4 bases from J, with 4 bases between. This CDR3 has 13 amino acids. The CDR3 coding sequence is TGTGCCAGCAGTGACTTTAGCACCGGGGAGCTGTTTTTT. This codes for CASSDFSTGELFF.

This rearrangement joins TRBV30 to TRBJ1-2, with TRBD1 as a possible D gene (6 bases). Trimming stripped 2 bases from V and 7 bases from J, with 11 bases between. The CDR3 has 12 amino acids. Germline assignment: CDR1 GTSNPN and CDR2 SVGIG (reference sequence). Written as DNA, the CDR3 is TGTGCCTGGAGTCTAGGGACACCTGGCTACACCTTC. This codes for CAWSLGTPGYTF.

This chain links TRBV28 with TRBJ2-7, with 7 bases matching TRBD1. CDR1 is MDHEN and CDR2 is SYDVKM in the germline V gene. CDR3 length equals 14 residues. V was pared by 5 bases and J by 9 bases, with 13 bases of the junction left unmatched. CDR3 protein: CASSLPGQRKRQYF. CDR3 coding DNA: TGTGCCAGCAGTCTGCCGGGACAGAGGAAGAGGCAGTACTTC.

The CDR3 sequence: CAISEPGTGSYEQYF. The CDR3 DNA sequence: TGTGCCATCAGTGAACCCGGGACAGGGAGCTACGAGCAGTACTTC. The V call is TRBV10-3, the J call TRBJ2-7; 9 bases align to TRBD1. CDR3 size: 15 residues. CDR1 and CDR2 from the germline V gene are ENHRY and SYGVKD. V lost 3 bases, J lost 3 bases, and 6 bases stayed unmatched.

The V call is TRBV28, the J call TRBJ2-7; TRBD1 is a possible D gene (5 bases). CDR1 is MDHEN, CDR2 SYDVKM, per germline. This CDR3 spans 15 amino acids. Trimming took 2 bases from V and 0 from J, leaving 11 bases between them. The CDR3 sequence is CASSLAHDSSYEQYF. For the CDR3, the DNA is TGTGCCAGCAGTTTAGCCCACGACAGCTCCTACGAGCAGTACTTC.